This T cell receptor (beta chain) was sequenced in a study of cytomegalovirus exposure and HLA in healthy donors. Whole-study findings and limits: Analyses of presence and absence presupposed an approximately uniform sequencing depth across donors.

Looked up from germline, CDR1 is SQVTM and CDR2 is ANQGSEA. The CDR3 is 14 residues long. The ends were cut back, 6 bases at V and 2 bases at J, with 17 bases in the middle. Of note for this clone: Its matching antigen is unknown.

PCR primers comprised 60 Vbeta and 13 Jbeta primers. TCRdb's copy holds only in-frame clones and misses some; the assay was immunoSEQ multiplex PCR. The sample lists roughly 55,000 clones; 77% were seen once. V is TRBV29-1 and J is TRBJ2-7, with D perhaps TRBD2 (5 bases). The sample consisted of PBMCs. The source is a female donor in good health and CMV-seronegative. CDR3 sequence reads: CSVEDSLKPYEQYF. For the CDR3, the DNA is TGCAGCGTGGAGGACTCACTTAAACCCTACGAGCAGTACTTC.